This TCR beta chain was identified during a study of beta chain features in type 1 diabetes. Background on the study: Cell yields, age and gender were similar between patients and healthy donors.

Study-wide results and limits: Moderate yet significant TCRB CDR3 shortening was seen in Type 1 diabetes patients in all four CD4+ subsets. cDNA-based reads could over-represent cells with high TCR expression.

Isolated RNA was reverse transcribed in full, so expressed TCRB transcripts were sequenced. Produced via immunoSEQ multiplex PCR; TCRdb's table is partial and in-frame only. The sample lists 140,000 to 150,000 clones; about 13% were seen once. The germline gives CDR1 MDHEN, CDR2 SYDVKM. V lost 9 bases, J lost 5 bases, and 19 bases stayed unmatched. CDR3 length: 16 residues. The sample holds a few counts of this clone. Its specificity is unknown. V gene TRBV28 combines with J gene TRBJ2-7, with 7 positions matching TRBD1. The sample consisted of central memory CD4+ T cells from blood. This sequence originates from a man younger than 35 with type 1 diabetes. CDR3 protein: CASFGGSGTAFNEQYF. The CDR3 bases are TGTGCCAGTTTCGGAGGCTCAGGGACAGCTTTCAACGAGCAGTACTTC.